This entry lists 30 T cell receptor beta chains sequenced from one sample in a study of blood T cells in healthy people across ages. A second PCR of 7 to 11 cycles used a sample-barcoded 5' primer and a J-beta primer mix. TCRdb re-derived calls from the 5' RACE reads in MiXCR, one entry per CDR3 protein. The sample records hundreds of thousands of distinct CDR3 sequences, under 35% being singletons. Material: blood. All receptors derive from a woman older than 75 in good health.

The CDR3 region has the DNA TGTGCCAGCAGTCTATGGGTGGGGGGCTTACGGGGAACTGAAGCTTTCTTT. Translating gives CASSLWVGGLRGTEAFF. The chain joins TRBV12-3 or TRBV12-4 to TRBJ1-1; D perhaps matches TRBD1 (6 bases). The CDR3 consists of 17 residues. Trimming took off 5 bases at V and 5 bases at J, with 24 bases between the two ends.

This clonotype was recorded a few times. V gene TRBV7-8 combines with J gene TRBJ1-1; D not resolved. This CDR3 has 13 amino acids. Trimming removed 5 bases from V and 3 bases from J, with 10 bases in between. Looked up from germline, CDR1 is SGHVS and CDR2 is FQNEAQ. The CDR3 coding sequence is TGTGCCAGCAGCCCCTATGGCTACACTGAAGCTTTCTTT. This translates into CASSPYGYTEAFF.

The sample holds many counts of this clonotype. This rearrangement joins TRBV3-1 to TRBJ2-3; D gene unclear. Trimming took off 4 bases at V and 4 bases at J, with 9 bases between the two ends. The CDR3 contains 13 residues. Germline V gene lookup returns CDR1 LGHDT and CDR2 YNNKEL (reference sequence). CDR3 DNA sequence: TGTGCCAGCAGCCCCCTTGGCGCAGATACGCAGTATTTT. This sequence encodes CASSPLGADTQYF.

There are many counts of this clonotype. This chain connects TRBV10-3 to TRBJ2-1, with 11 bases identical to TRBD1. The CDR3 spans 14 residues. The germline V gene has CDR1 ENHRY and CDR2 SYGVKD. Trimming at V came to 2 bases and at J to 6 bases, leaving 0 bases not matched to a gene. The CDR3 protein is CAISEGTGGNEQFF. The CDR3 bases are TGTGCCATCAGTGAGGGGACAGGGGGCAATGAGCAGTTCTTC.

This clonotype has a handful of counts. The chain is built from TRBV19 and TRBJ2-5, with D unclear. CDR1 and CDR2 from the germline V gene are LNHDA and SQIVND (reference sequence). The CDR3 is 13 residues long. Trimming stripped 1 base from V and 7 bases from J, with 10 bases between. CDR3 sequence reads: CASSIVGRGTQYF. The CDR3 DNA sequence: TGTGCCAGTAGTATAGTCGGCAGAGGGACCCAGTACTTC.

This clonotype turned up a few times. Possible read error: a much larger clone is one base away. This chain links TRBV9 with TRBJ2-7; TRBD2 matches at 8 bases. Germline V gene lookup returns CDR1 SGDLS and CDR2 YYNGEE. With V trimmed by 0 bases and J by 4 bases, 6 bases remained unmatched. There are 15 residues in the CDR3. The CDR3 here is CASSVGWAGGYEQYF. The CDR3 coding sequence is TGTGCCAGCAGCGTAGGTTGGGCGGGGGGATACGAGCAGTACTTC.

This clonotype occurred many times. The V call is TRBV3-1, the J call TRBJ2-1, with D perhaps TRBD2 (6 bases). Germline values: CDR1 LGHDT, CDR2 YNNKEL (reference sequence). CDR3 size: 15 residues. Trimming shortened V by 6 bases and J by 5 bases, and 17 bases separated the two germline ends. CDR3 protein: CASSRGWGVHNEQFF. In nucleotides, the CDR3 is TGTGCCAGCAGTCGGGGGTGGGGAGTGCACAATGAGCAGTTCTTC.

On this clonotype itself: A much more abundant neighbour one base away suggests this may be a read error. The chain employs TRBV12-3 or TRBV12-4 and TRBJ1-5; 7 bases map to TRBD1. This CDR3 is built from 15 residues. V lost 5 bases and J lost 5; bases outside the gene matches: 9. CDR3 in amino acids: CASSREQGKYQPQHF. The CDR3 DNA sequence: TGTGCCAGCAGTCGAGAACAGGGGAAGTATCAGCCCCAGCATTTT.

This clonotype was detected a few times. This sequence joins TRBV7-8 and TRBJ2-7; 8 bases map to TRBD2. This CDR3 is built from 13 residues. Trimming at V came to 7 bases and at J to 3 bases, leaving 5 bases not matched to a gene. Germline loops: CDR1 SGHVS, CDR2 FQNEAQ. CDR3 DNA: TGTGCCAGCAACTCGCGGGGGGACTACGAGCAGTACTTC. As protein: CASNSRGDYEQYF.

This clonotype was counted at least ten times. The V gene is TRBV12-3 or TRBV12-4, the J gene TRBJ1-2; D unclear. V dropped 6 bases and J dropped 8 bases, with 19 bases sitting between them. The CDR3 has 14 amino acids. CDR3 DNA sequence: TGTGCCAGCAGCTCCCCGGAAGGGTCTCTCGGCTACACCTTC. Its protein product is CASSSPEGSLGYTF.

This clonotype was seen many times. This chain links TRBV5-1 with TRBJ2-7; D possibly matches TRBD1 or TRBD2 (5 bases each). The germline CDR1 and CDR2 sequences are SGHRS and YFSETQ. The CDR3 sequence is 15 residues long. The ends were cut back, 0 bases at V and 4 bases at J, with 14 bases in the middle. CDR3 loop: CASSLGGALSYEQYF. DNA of the CDR3: TGCGCCAGCAGCTTGGGAGGGGCCCTCTCTTACGAGCAGTACTTC.

This clonotype came up many times. J is TRBJ1-5 and V is TRBV7-9; 8 nucleotides match TRBD1. The CDR3 covers 14 residues. CDR1 and CDR2 from the germline V gene are SEHNR and FQNEAQ (reference sequence). V gave up 5 bases and J gave up 3 bases; unmatched junction bases: 3. The CDR3 spells CASSQDRDNQPQHF. The CDR3 DNA reads TGTGCCAGCAGCCAGGACAGGGACAATCAGCCCCAGCATTTT.

At least ten counts were recorded for this clonotype. The genes are TRBV7-2 and TRBJ2-7; possibly TRBD1 or TRBD2 for D (5 bases each). Germline V gives CDR1 SGHTA, CDR2 FQGNSA. With 1 base removed from V and 7 bases from J, the gap between germline ends came to 14 bases. The length of the CDR3 is 14 residues. CDR3 region: CASSLVGRPGEQYF. The CDR3 bases are TGTGCCAGCAGCTTAGTGGGACGCCCGGGGGAGCAGTACTTC.

This chain joins TRBV10-3 and TRBJ1-4; perhaps TRBD1 as D (5 bases). CDR1 and CDR2 from the germline V gene are ENHRY and SYGVKD. Trimming shortened V by 8 bases and J by 0 bases, and 7 bases separated the two germline ends. The length of the CDR3 is 13 residues. CDR3 sequence reads: CAIGGATNEKLFF. The CDR3, as DNA: TGTGCCATCGGGGGTGCAACTAATGAAAAACTGTTTTTT.

This clonotype was detected only a few times. A read error may be the cause here, since a much bigger clone is one base away. This rearrangement joins TRBV20-1 to TRBJ2-3; perhaps TRBD2 as D (6 bases). Germline V gene data show CDR1 as DFQATT and CDR2 as SNEGSKA (reference sequence). The CDR3 covers 15 residues. V gave up 6 bases and J gave up 2 bases, with 18 bases separating them. The CDR3 loop is CSAPRFAGITDTQYF. Here the CDR3 DNA reads TGCAGTGCCCCGCGATTCGCGGGGATCACAGATACGCAGTATTTT.

The chain couples TRBV10-2 to TRBJ2-7; TRBD1 matches 9 bases. V dropped 6 bases and J dropped 7; count of bases not matched to a gene: 7. Germline-derived CDR1 and CDR2 are WSHSY and SAAADI. The CDR3 runs 13 residues. In DNA, the CDR3 is TGCGCCAGCAGGGGACAGGGCGACTGGGAGCAGTACTTC. It specifies CASRGQGDWEQYF.

As to this clonotype: This may arise from a read error, as a much more abundant clone is one base away. V usage is TRBV20-1 and J usage is TRBJ1-1; D not resolved. Germline-derived CDR1 and CDR2 are DFQATT and SNEGSKA (reference sequence). The CDR3 loop spans 14 amino acids. CDR3 coding DNA: TGCAGTGCTAGAGATCTTCGGGGATCCACTGAAGCTTTGTTT. This gives the protein CSARDLRGSTEALF.

The table lists this clonotype with many counts. CDR3 residues: CASRRQVQDTQYF. CDR3 nucleotide sequence: TGTGCCAGCAGACGACAGGTTCAAGATACGCAGTATTTT. The genes are TRBV7-9 and TRBJ2-3, with a weak D call TRBD1 (6 bases). Germline CDR1 reads SEHNR; CDR2 reads FQNEAQ (reference sequence). Trimming took off 6 bases at V and 5 bases at J, with 12 bases between the two ends. The CDR3 length is 13 residues.

This clonotype was detected only a few times. The chain joins TRBV28 to TRBJ1-1; D not resolved. This CDR3 contains 13 residues. Germline V gene sequence: CDR1 MDHEN, CDR2 SYDVKM. V was clipped by 3 bases and J by 8 bases, with 13 bases between them. The CDR3 bases are TGTGCCAGCAGTTTTTCGTCACACTGGGAAGCTTTCTTT. Amino acids: CASSFSSHWEAFF.

This clonotype was picked up many times. V gene TRBV20-1 combines with J gene TRBJ2-1; 8 positions agree with TRBD2. The CDR3 covers 15 residues. V lost 3 bases and J lost 1; bases outside the gene matches: 5. Germline V gene lookup returns CDR1 DFQATT and CDR2 SNEGSKA (reference sequence). CDR3 sequence: CSASVSGASYNEQFF. CDR3 coding DNA: TGCAGTGCTAGTGTTAGCGGGGCTTCCTACAATGAGCAGTTCTTC.

There are many counts of this clonotype. The V and J genes are TRBV7-6 and TRBJ2-1; D unresolved. Germline lookup yields CDR1 SGHVS and CDR2 FNYEAQ. The CDR3 loop spans 14 amino acids. Trimming removed 0 bases from V and 5 bases from J, with 8 bases in between. CDR3 region: CASSLAFGDNEQFF. The CDR3 DNA reads as TGTGCCAGCAGCTTAGCCTTTGGGGACAATGAGCAGTTCTTC.

This clonotype has more than one count but fewer than ten. One end of the junction varies from germline; a read error may be responsible. The rearrangement joins TRBV7-7 to TRBJ2-7; 7 bases are a match to TRBD1. TRBJ2-5 explains the end of the DNA better; the J call may be wrong. This CDR3 is 14 amino acids long. The germline CDR1 and CDR2 sequences are SSHAT and FNYEAQ (reference sequence). The CDR3 protein is CASSFTGAGETQYF. For the CDR3, the DNA is TGTGCTAGCAGCTTCACAGGGGCCGGGGAGACCCAGTACTTC.

This clonotype has a count of ten or more. The genes are TRBV7-2 and TRBJ2-1; 8 bases map to TRBD1. The germline CDR1 and CDR2 sequences are SGHTA and FQGNSA. With 4 bases clipped from V and 3 bases from J, the junction kept 8 bases outside the gene matches. The CDR3 loop spans 16 amino acids. This chain's CDR3 is CASSSPGTGSYNEQFF. CDR3 nucleotide sequence: TGTGCCAGCAGCTCACCCGGGACAGGTAGCTACAATGAGCAGTTCTTC.

J is TRBJ2-5 and V is TRBV4-1, with D possibly being TRBD2 (6 bases). This CDR3 contains 15 residues. Germline lookup yields CDR1 MGHRA and CDR2 YSYEKL. Trimming took off 4 bases at V and 2 bases at J, with 14 bases between the two ends. This CDR3 reads CASSPIEGGQETQYF. In nucleotides, the CDR3 is TGCGCCAGCAGCCCCATCGAGGGAGGTCAAGAGACCCAGTACTTC.

This clonotype has more than one count but fewer than ten. This sequence joins TRBV20-1 and TRBJ1-2; no clear D. Trimming took 1 base from V and 8 from J, leaving 14 bases between them. The CDR3 length is 13 residues. CDR1 and CDR2 from the germline V gene are DFQATT and SNEGSKA (reference sequence). CDR3 coding DNA: TGCAGTGCTAGAGGAGGGTTCGATAGAGGCTACACCTTC. The encoded protein is CSARGGFDRGYTF.

This clonotype occurred a few times. The chain uses TRBV11-2 and TRBJ2-3, with TRBD2 matching over 12 bases. Germline V gives CDR1 SGHAT, CDR2 FQNNGV. Trimming at V came to 4 bases and at J to 6 bases, leaving 8 bases not matched to a gene. This CDR3 has 16 residues. The CDR3 nucleotides read TGTGCCAGCAGCTCCAAGACTAGCGGGAGTGGGGATACGCAGTATTTT. Translated: CASSSKTSGSGDTQYF.

CDR3 bases: TGTGCCAGCAGCCGACCGGGACTAGCGGGGGGGCCCCGGGAGCAGTTCTTC. It codes for CASSRPGLAGGPREQFF. This chain joins TRBV3-1 and TRBJ2-1; 16 nucleotides match TRBD2. V lost 4 bases, J lost 10 bases, and 10 bases stayed unmatched. The CDR3 sequence is 17 residues long. Germline-derived CDR1 and CDR2 are LGHDT and YNNKEL (reference sequence).

In this sample, this clonotype turned up a few times. The CDR3 coding sequence is TGTGCCAGCAGTTTCCCAACCGAAACTAGCGGGGGGGCCAGGGGCACAGATACGCAGTATTTT. It is translated as CASSFPTETSGGARGTDTQYF. V and J are TRBV6-2 or TRBV6-3 and TRBJ2-3, with 13 nucleotides matching TRBD2. CDR3 length: 21 residues. CDR1 MNHEY and CDR2 SVGEGT come from the germline V gene. The J segment lost 1 base and the V segment lost 4 bases, leaving 17 bases of the junction unmatched.

A note on this clonotype: A junction end diverges from the germline sequence, so it may reflect a read error. The V gene is TRBV11-2, the J gene TRBJ2-1; unclear D gene. Germline CDR1 SGHAT, CDR2 FQNNGV. The CDR3 loop spans 13 amino acids. CDR3 bases: TGTGCCAGCAGCCCAACTACCTACACTGAGCAGTTCTTC. Its translation: CASSPTTYTEQFF. The full variable domain, its missing parts supplied by reference TRBV11-2 and TRBJ2-1, is EAGVAQSPRYKIIEKRQSVAFWCNPISGHATLYWYQQILGQGPKLLIQFQNNGVVDDSQLPKDRFSAERLKGVDSTLKIQPAKLEDSAVYLCASSPTTYTEQFFGPGTRLTVL.

The sample holds many counts of this clonotype. The V call is TRBV20-1, the J call TRBJ1-1; a weak D match, TRBD1 (5 bases). In germline, CDR1 is DFQATT, CDR2 SNEGSKA (reference sequence). The CDR3 runs to 13 residues. Trimming stripped 0 bases from V and 10 bases from J, with 15 bases between. The CDR3 DNA reads as TGCAGTGCTAGAGACCGGACGACAGAACGAGCTTTCTTT. It yields the protein CSARDRTTERAFF.